This entry lists 20 T cell receptor beta chains sequenced from one sample in a study of T-cell memory formation after mild COVID-19. TCRdb processed the 5' RACE reads anew with MiXCR; each CDR3 protein has one entry. The sample lists about 270,000 distinct CDR3 sequences; roughly 15% were seen once. The sequenced sample was PBMCs or a T cell subset sorted from them (not recorded which). These receptors were collected from an adult woman who had mild COVID-19 (a few samples of this study predate the infection). Cell type and time point are not known.

The V gene is TRBV6-9, the J gene TRBJ1-3; no firm D call. V lost 2 bases to trimming and J lost 4 bases, with 15 bases between them. The CDR3 loop spans 16 amino acids. Germline V gene lookup returns CDR1 MNHGY and CDR2 SVAAGI. The CDR3 protein is CASSYPALPLGNTIYF. In nucleotides, the CDR3 is TGTGCCAGCAGTTATCCGGCGCTTCCATTGGGAAACACCATATATTTT.

This clonotype occurred a few times. The J gene is TRBJ2-7, the V gene TRBV5-1; 9 bases fit TRBD2. Germline V gene lookup returns CDR1 SGHRS and CDR2 YFSETQ. With 1 base clipped from V and 6 bases from J, the junction kept 5 bases outside the gene matches. This CDR3 comprises 14 residues. The DNA of the CDR3 is TGCGCCAGCAGCTTGCGGTCAGCGGGAGGCGAGCAGTACTTC. The encoded protein is CASSLRSAGGEQYF. The variable domain in full, completed from reference TRBV5-1 and TRBJ2-7, reads KAGVTQTPRYLIKTRGQQVTLSCSPISGHRSVSWYQQTPGQGLQFLFEYFSETQRNKGNFPGRFSGRQFSNSRSEMNVSTLELGDSALYLCASSLRSAGGEQYFGPGTRLTVT.

The chain has TRBV9 and TRBJ1-6, with 7 bases aligning to TRBD1. Germline-derived CDR1 and CDR2 are SGDLS and YYNGEE. The CDR3 is 15 amino acids. V shed 3 bases and J 7 bases; nucleotides not matched to a gene: 7. The CDR3 spells CASSGGGTVNSPLHF. CDR3 DNA: TGTGCCAGCAGCGGGGGGGGGACAGTCAATTCACCCCTCCACTTT.

In its sample, this clonotype was seen a few times. This chain uses TRBV29-1 with TRBJ1-1; D is perhaps TRBD1 (5 bases). The V and J ends lost 3 bases and 0 bases respectively, with 8 bases between them. CDR1 SQVTM and CDR2 ANQGSEA come from the germline V gene. CDR3 length: 13 residues. The CDR3 region has the DNA TGCAGCGTTGAGGGACGGTTGAACACTGAAGCTTTCTTT. Its protein is CSVEGRLNTEAFF.

In its sample, this clonotype was seen a few times. This chain links TRBV29-1 with TRBJ1-1, with D possibly matching TRBD1 (5 bases). Germline V gives CDR1 SQVTM, CDR2 ANQGSEA. V lost 3 bases and J lost 5, with 10 bases in between. This CDR3 has 12 amino acids. CDR3 sequence: CSVDWGLTEAFF. DNA for the CDR3: TGCAGCGTTGACTGGGGACTTACTGAAGCTTTCTTT.

V gene TRBV27 combines with J gene TRBJ1-1, with 8 bases that match TRBD1. The length of the CDR3 is 16 residues. Germline V gene sequence: CDR1 MNHEY, CDR2 SMNVEV (reference sequence). The V and J ends lost 6 bases and 5 bases, in that order; junction bases with no gene match: 14. The CDR3 sequence is CASSSDRGTRWTEAFF. DNA of the CDR3: TGTGCCAGCAGCTCCGACAGGGGAACACGATGGACTGAAGCTTTCTTT.

The chain is built from TRBV7-2 and TRBJ1-1; TRBD1 matches 8 bases. The germline gives CDR1 SGHTA, CDR2 FQGNSA. There are 13 residues in the CDR3. With 5 bases clipped from V and 3 bases from J, the junction kept 2 bases outside the gene matches. The CDR3 is CASSPGGYTEAFF. As DNA, the CDR3 is TGTGCCAGCAGCCCAGGGGGCTACACTGAAGCTTTCTTT.

The chain is built from TRBV20-1 and TRBJ1-5, with TRBD1 as a possible D gene (5 bases). Germline V lookup: CDR1 DFQATT, CDR2 SNEGSKA (reference sequence). V was cut by 6 bases and J by 5 bases, with 11 bases left in between. The length of the CDR3 is 12 residues. The CDR3 bases are TGCAGTGCCAATACAGGCGATCAGCCCCAGCATTTT. Amino acids: CSANTGDQPQHF.

The chain recombines TRBV5-1 with TRBJ1-1; 8 positions agree with TRBD1. Looked up from germline, CDR1 is SGHRS and CDR2 is YFSETQ. The CDR3 covers 14 residues. After removal of 2 bases from V and 3 bases from J, the junction contained 3 bases not matched to a gene. Here the CDR3 DNA reads TGCGCCAGCAGCTTACAGGGGGTTGACACTGAAGCTTTCTTT. Protein product: CASSLQGVDTEAFF.

This clonotype was picked up a small number of times. The CDR3 DNA sequence: TGTGCCAGCAGCAACGAGAGGGGGGCAGCTGGCTACACCTTC. Encoded protein: CASSNERGAAGYTF. The V and J genes are TRBV7-9 and TRBJ1-2, with D maybe TRBD1 (6 bases). Germline CDR1 and CDR2: SEHNR and FQNEAQ (reference sequence). The CDR3 contains 14 residues. Trimming cost V 5 bases and J 7 bases, with 17 bases left between them.

This rearrangement joins TRBV2 to TRBJ2-1; the D gene is possibly TRBD1 (6 bases). CDR1 SNHLY and CDR2 FYNNEI come from the germline V gene. Trimming removed 3 bases from V and 12 bases from J, with 12 bases in between. The CDR3 length is 12 residues. The CDR3 region is CASSEGAFVQFF. CDR3 in DNA: TGTGCCAGCAGTGAGGGGGCTTTCGTGCAGTTCTTC.

V is TRBV12-3 or TRBV12-4 and J is TRBJ1-4; no definite D call. The CDR3 contains 11 residues. V lost 7 bases to trimming and J lost 4 bases, with 4 bases between them. CDR3 residues: CASTSNEKLFF. CDR3 nucleotide sequence: TGTGCCAGCACCAGTAATGAAAAACTGTTTTTT.

This chain links TRBV7-8 with TRBJ2-1; unclear D gene. CDR3 size: 13 residues. CDR1 SGHVS and CDR2 FQNEAQ come from the germline V gene. V lost 4 bases and J 9 bases, leaving 13 bases between the germline ends. CDR3: CASSSASVREQFF. The CDR3 DNA reads as TGTGCCAGCAGCTCAGCTAGTGTTCGTGAGCAGTTCTTC.

The V gene is TRBV6-5, the J gene TRBJ1-2; D is perhaps TRBD1 (5 bases). The length of the CDR3 is 16 residues. V lost 6 bases and J lost 0, with 17 bases in between. Germline V CDR1 and CDR2: MNHEY, SVGAGI. The CDR3 is CASRAGGTEPNYGYTF. CDR3 DNA: TGTGCCAGCAGAGCAGGCGGGACCGAACCTAACTATGGCTACACCTTC.

The rearrangement joins TRBV4-2 to TRBJ1-2, with D possibly TRBD1 on 5 matching bases. Germline CDR1 is LGHNA and CDR2 is YNFKEQ. V lost 0 bases to trimming and J lost 0 bases, with 14 bases between them. This CDR3 has 17 amino acids. Here the CDR3 DNA reads TGTGCCAGCAGCCAAGATTCCGGGACCCCAACTAACTATGGCTACACCTTC. Translation gives CASSQDSGTPTNYGYTF.

The sample holds a few counts of this clonotype. The CDR3 DNA sequence: TGTGCCAGCAGCATGACAGGGAGCCGGGAGCAGTTCTTC. It specifies CASSMTGSREQFF. The chain uses TRBV7-6 and TRBJ2-1, with TRBD1 identical over 7 bases. Germline lookup yields CDR1 SGHVS and CDR2 FNYEAQ. J lost 10 bases, V lost 5 bases, and 8 bases had no gene match. The CDR3 covers 13 residues.

This chain uses TRBV20-1 with TRBJ1-1; maybe TRBD1 (6 bases). The CDR3 totals 13 residues. The V and J ends lost 6 bases and 1 base respectively, with 12 bases between them. Per the germline V gene, CDR1 is DFQATT and CDR2 is SNEGSKA (reference sequence). The CDR3 sequence: CSAGGQSNTEAFF. The CDR3 DNA sequence: TGCAGTGCGGGCGGACAGTCGAACACTGAAGCTTTCTTT.

This clonotype was recorded many times. This chain uses TRBV20-1 with TRBJ2-5; the D is unclear. This CDR3 is built from 13 residues. The V gene's germline CDR1 is DFQATT and CDR2 SNEGSKA (reference sequence). V lost 3 bases and J 2 bases, leaving 10 bases between the germline ends. The CDR3 DNA reads as TGCAGTGCTAGGTACGGCCTTCAAGAGACCCAGTACTTC. Translated: CSARYGLQETQYF.

This clonotype has a handful of counts. This sequence joins TRBV10-3 and TRBJ1-5; 8 nucleotides align to TRBD1. CDR3 size: 14 residues. Per germline, CDR1 ENHRY and CDR2 SYGVKD. Trimming cost V 4 bases and J 7 bases; bases outside gene matches: 6. Here the CDR3 DNA reads TGTGCCATCAGTGGGACAGGGAATGGACAGCCCCAGCATTTT. Its protein product is CAISGTGNGQPQHF.

This clonotype showed up just a few times. This chain joins TRBV5-5 and TRBJ1-2, with 12 bases lining up with TRBD1. Losses at the gene ends were 5 bases for V and 5 bases for J; bases not matched to a gene: 13. The CDR3 is 17 residues long. CDR1 is SGHKS and CDR2 is YYEKEE in the germline V gene (reference sequence). The CDR3 protein is CASRATGTGGRSYGYTF. The CDR3 region has the DNA TGTGCCAGCAGAGCGACCGGGACAGGGGGCAGAAGTTATGGCTACACCTTC.